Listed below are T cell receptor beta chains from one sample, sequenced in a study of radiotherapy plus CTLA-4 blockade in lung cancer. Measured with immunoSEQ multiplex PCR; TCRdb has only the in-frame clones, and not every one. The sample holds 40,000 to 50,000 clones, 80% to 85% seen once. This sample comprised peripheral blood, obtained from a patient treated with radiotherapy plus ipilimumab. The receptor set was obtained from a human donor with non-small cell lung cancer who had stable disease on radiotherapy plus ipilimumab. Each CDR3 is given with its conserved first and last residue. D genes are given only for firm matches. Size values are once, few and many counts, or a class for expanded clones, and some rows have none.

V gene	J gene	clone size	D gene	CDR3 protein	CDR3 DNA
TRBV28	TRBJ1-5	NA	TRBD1	CASSRGTDSNQPQHF	TGTGCCAGCAGCAGGGGGACGGATAGCAATCAGCCCCAGCATTTT
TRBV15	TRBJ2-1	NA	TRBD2	CATAQRGGGEQFF	TGTGCCACCGCACAGCGGGGCGGGGGTGAGCAGTTCTTC
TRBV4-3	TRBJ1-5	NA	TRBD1	CASSQEWTGLSQPQHF	TGCGCCAGCAGCCAAGAATGGACAGGACTGTCTCAGCCCCAGCATTTT
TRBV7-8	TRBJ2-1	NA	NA	CASSFQGHEQFF	TGTGCCAGCAGCTTTCAGGGCCATGAGCAGTTCTTC
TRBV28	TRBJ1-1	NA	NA	CASSLANTEAFF	TGTGCCAGCAGTTTGGCGAACACTGAAGCTTTCTTT
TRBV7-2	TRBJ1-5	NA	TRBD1	CASSLVGVLSRGDQPQHF	TGTGCCAGCAGCTTAGTCGGAGTGTTGAGCAGGGGGGATCAGCCCCAGCATTTT
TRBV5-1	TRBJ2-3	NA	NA	CASSRGTGSTDTQYF	TGCGCCAGCAGCCGGGGGACGGGAAGCACAGATACGCAGTATTTT
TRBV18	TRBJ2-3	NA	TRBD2	CASSPLRAGGTDTQYF	TGTGCCAGCTCACCCCTTAGGGCGGGAGGAACAGATACGCAGTATTTT
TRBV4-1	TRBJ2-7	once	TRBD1	CASSQDQGTGAHEQYF	TGCGCCAGCAGCCAAGATCAGGGGACAGGGGCGCACGAGCAGTACTTC
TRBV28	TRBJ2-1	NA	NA	CASSLYATGYPFF	TGTGCCAGCAGTTTATACGCGACAGGATACCCGTTCTTC
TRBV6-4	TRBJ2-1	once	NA	CASSVNLESEQFF	TGTGCCAGCAGTGTAAACCTGGAGAGTGAGCAGTTCTTC
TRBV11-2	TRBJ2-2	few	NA	CASSFGLRGTGELFF	TGTGCCAGCAGCTTCGGGCTCCGGGGCACCGGGGAGCTGTTTTTT
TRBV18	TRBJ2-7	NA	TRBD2	CASSPPSGSYEQYF	TGTGCCAGCTCACCGCCTAGCGGGTCCTACGAGCAGTACTTC
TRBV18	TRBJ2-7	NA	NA	CASSSWDNSYEQYF	TGTGCCAGCTCTTCTTGGGACAACTCCTACGAGCAGTACTTC